These T cell receptor beta chains were read from a single sample in a study of CD8 T cells in ankylosing spondylitis. MiXCR, applied by TCRdb to the 5' RACE reads, yields one record per CDR3 protein. The repertoire holds tens of thousands of distinct CDR3 sequences, with under 7.5% as singletons. Material: synovial fluid, either unsorted or a sorted T cell fraction (not recorded which). The receptors come from a male donor with ankylosing spondylitis. CDR3s include the opening cysteine and the closing phenylalanine or tryptophan. The order of the fields is CDR3 length, clone size, D gene, J gene, V gene, CDR3 protein, CDR3 DNA. The D gene is left open where the match is weak. Size is stated for part of the rows, as once, few or many counts, or as a class when the clone is expanded.

len: 13
abundance: NA
d_gene: TRBD1
j_gene: TRBJ1-6
v_gene: TRBV2
CDR3aa: CASSVDRDSPLHF
CDR3nt: TGTGCCAGCAGTGTGGACAGGGACTCACCCCTCCACTTT

len: 15
abundance: many
d_gene: NA
j_gene: TRBJ2-1
v_gene: TRBV20-1
CDR3aa: CSAGDGASPYNEQFF
CDR3nt: TGCAGTGCTGGCGACGGGGCTAGTCCCTACAATGAGCAGTTCTTC

len: 13
abundance: many
d_gene: TRBD2
j_gene: TRBJ2-1
v_gene: TRBV7-9
CDR3aa: CASSILAGGEQFF
CDR3nt: TGTGCCAGCAGCATACTAGCGGGGGGGGAGCAGTTCTTC

len: 16
abundance: many
d_gene: NA
j_gene: TRBJ2-3
v_gene: TRBV29-1
CDR3aa: CSVDLLGGGGTDTQYF
CDR3nt: TGCAGCGTTGATCTGCTGGGGGGTGGAGGGACAGATACGCAGTATTTT

len: 15
abundance: many
d_gene: TRBD2
j_gene: TRBJ2-1
v_gene: TRBV29-1
CDR3aa: CSSTRTSGGYNEQFF
CDR3nt: TGCAGCAGTACGAGGACCAGCGGGGGGTACAATGAGCAGTTCTTC

len: 16
abundance: many
d_gene: NA
j_gene: TRBJ1-4
v_gene: TRBV12-3/TRBV12-4
CDR3aa: CASSLMRTAAEEKLFF
CDR3nt: TGTGCCAGCAGTTTGATGAGGACAGCGGCGGAGGAAAAACTGTTTTTT

len: 15
abundance: many
d_gene: TRBD2
j_gene: TRBJ2-3
v_gene: TRBV7-3
CDR3aa: CASSLRLADTDTQYF
CDR3nt: TGTGCCAGCAGCTTAAGACTAGCGGACACAGATACGCAGTATTTT

len: 16
abundance: NA
d_gene: NA
j_gene: TRBJ2-1
v_gene: TRBV5-1
CDR3aa: CASSLDGNSRIDEQFF
CDR3nt: TGCGCCAGCAGCTTGGACGGGAACTCGAGGATCGATGAGCAGTTCTTC

len: 12
abundance: many
d_gene: TRBD1
j_gene: TRBJ1-1
v_gene: TRBV6-5
CDR3aa: CASSRTGGKAFF
CDR3nt: TGTGCCAGCAGTCGTACAGGGGGTAAAGCTTTCTTT

len: 16
abundance: many
d_gene: NA
j_gene: TRBJ2-3
v_gene: TRBV25-1
CDR3aa: CASSGRKGILADTQYF
CDR3nt: TGTGCCAGCAGTGGACGAAAGGGGATTCTAGCAGATACGCAGTATTTT

len: 15
abundance: NA
d_gene: NA
j_gene: TRBJ2-1
v_gene: TRBV28
CDR3aa: CASSPQSFSYNEQFF
CDR3nt: TGTGCCAGCAGTCCCCAGAGTTTCTCCTACAATGAGCAGTTCTTC

len: 15
abundance: many
d_gene: NA
j_gene: TRBJ2-7
v_gene: TRBV30
CDR3aa: CAWNRGFSGGGEQYF
CDR3nt: TGTGCCTGGAACAGGGGTTTTAGCGGAGGAGGCGAGCAGTACTTC

len: 17
abundance: few
d_gene: TRBD2
j_gene: TRBJ2-1
v_gene: TRBV4-1
CDR3aa: CASSQDETSGIYNEQFF
CDR3nt: TGCGCCAGCAGCCAAGATGAGACTAGCGGAATCTACAATGAGCAGTTCTTC

len: 15
abundance: many
d_gene: NA
j_gene: TRBJ1-2
v_gene: TRBV3-1
CDR3aa: CASSLGTSTSYGYTF
CDR3nt: TGTGCCAGCAGCCTGGGGACATCGACTTCTTATGGCTACACCTTC

len: 16
abundance: few
d_gene: TRBD2
j_gene: TRBJ2-3
v_gene: TRBV19
CDR3aa: CASSIPGGRAGDTQYF
CDR3nt: TGTGCCAGTAGTATCCCTGGCGGGAGGGCCGGAGATACGCAGTATTTT

len: 13
abundance: many
d_gene: NA
j_gene: TRBJ2-1
v_gene: TRBV20-1
CDR3aa: CSVQGDWGNEQFF
CDR3nt: TGCAGTGTGCAGGGGGACTGGGGCAATGAGCAGTTCTTC

len: 15
abundance: NA
d_gene: TRBD1
j_gene: TRBJ1-5
v_gene: TRBV16
CDR3aa: CASSSTGGFNQPQHF
CDR3nt: TGTGCCAGCAGCTCTACAGGGGGTTTTAATCAGCCCCAGCATTTT

len: 13
abundance: many
d_gene: NA
j_gene: TRBJ2-1
v_gene: TRBV12-3/TRBV12-4
CDR3aa: CASSFGSYNEQFF
CDR3nt: TGTGCCAGCAGTTTCGGCTCCTACAATGAGCAGTTCTTC

len: 16
abundance: many
d_gene: TRBD1
j_gene: TRBJ2-2
v_gene: TRBV12-3/TRBV12-4
CDR3aa: CASTILQGANTGELFF
CDR3nt: TGTGCCAGCACGATCTTACAGGGGGCCAACACCGGGGAGCTGTTTTTT

len: 13
abundance: few
d_gene: NA
j_gene: TRBJ2-2
v_gene: TRBV20-1
CDR3aa: CSARQGGTGELFF
CDR3nt: TGCAGTGCTCGTCAGGGGGGCACCGGGGAGCTGTTTTTT

len: 15
abundance: NA
d_gene: NA
j_gene: TRBJ1-4
v_gene: TRBV30
CDR3aa: CAWMDRTVIDEKLFF
CDR3nt: TGTGCCTGGATGGACCGGACAGTGATCGATGAAAAACTGTTTTTT

len: 15
abundance: many
d_gene: TRBD1
j_gene: TRBJ1-1
v_gene: TRBV29-1
CDR3aa: CSVSLWTGMNTEAFF
CDR3nt: TGCAGCGTCTCTCTCTGGACAGGGATGAACACTGAAGCTTTCTTT

len: 14
abundance: few
d_gene: NA
j_gene: TRBJ1-3
v_gene: TRBV7-8
CDR3aa: CASSLGVGGNTIYF
CDR3nt: TGTGCCAGCAGCTTAGGCGTCGGTGGAAACACCATATATTTT

len: 13
abundance: few
d_gene: NA
j_gene: TRBJ2-2
v_gene: TRBV4-3
CDR3aa: CASSQGLSGELFF
CDR3nt: TGCGCCAGCAGCCAGGGACTGTCCGGGGAGCTGTTTTTT

len: 17
abundance: many
d_gene: TRBD2
j_gene: TRBJ2-1
v_gene: TRBV6-2/TRBV6-3
CDR3aa: CASSYSPPSGIYNEQFF
CDR3nt: TGTGCCAGCAGTTACTCCCCTCCTAGCGGGATATACAATGAGCAGTTCTTC

len: 16
abundance: NA
d_gene: TRBD2
j_gene: TRBJ2-5
v_gene: TRBV19
CDR3aa: CASSTPGLVLQETQYF
CDR3nt: TGTGCCAGTAGTACCCCGGGACTAGTCCTTCAAGAGACCCAGTACTTC

len: 15
abundance: many
d_gene: NA
j_gene: TRBJ2-5
v_gene: TRBV20-1
CDR3aa: CSAKRAPSIQETQYF
CDR3nt: TGCAGTGCTAAACGGGCCCCTAGTATTCAGGAGACCCAGTACTTC

len: 13
abundance: many
d_gene: NA
j_gene: TRBJ1-5
v_gene: TRBV7-9
CDR3aa: CASSFEGIQPQHF
CDR3nt: TGTGCCAGCAGCTTTGAAGGGATTCAGCCCCAGCATTTT

len: 13
abundance: many
d_gene: NA
j_gene: TRBJ2-5
v_gene: TRBV6-1
CDR3aa: CAAMTRVGETQYF
CDR3nt: TGTGCCGCGATGACTAGGGTCGGGGAGACCCAGTACTTC

len: 16
abundance: few
d_gene: TRBD2
j_gene: TRBJ2-2
v_gene: TRBV28
CDR3aa: CASRLLAGGQNGELFF
CDR3nt: TGTGCCAGCAGGTTACTAGCGGGAGGGCAGAACGGGGAGCTGTTTTTT